Here is one T cell receptor (beta chain) with its context. Antigen: not known. The PCR ran on 60 Vbeta and 13 Jbeta primers. Using immunoSEQ multiplex PCR, the repertoire was profiled, and TCRdb retains in-frame clones only, with some absent. This sample carries about 160,000 clones, around 80% of them seen once, and the ten largest clones take 6.3%. The CDR3 has 14 residues. Looked up from germline, CDR1 is MDHEN and CDR2 is SYDVKM. V lost 6 bases and J 11 bases, leaving 19 bases between the germline ends. These data belong to a study of cytomegalovirus exposure and HLA in healthy donors. Study results and limitations: Most TCR sequences proved rare, with some public TCRs found in many donors.

Sequenced: PBMCs. The rearrangement joins TRBV28 to TRBJ1-4, with D possibly TRBD1 on 6 matching bases. This sequence originates from a male donor in good health and CMV-seropositive. DNA for the CDR3: TGTGCCAGCAGCATACAGGGTTGGGGAGGGAAACTGTTTTTT. The encoded protein is CASSIQGWGGKLFF. Drawing the rest from reference TRBV28 and TRBJ1-4, the complete variable domain is DVKVTQSSRYLVKRTGEKVFLECVQDMDHENMFWYRQDPGLGLRLIYFSYDVKMKEKGDIPEGYSVSREKKERFSLILESASTNQTSMYLCASSIQGWGGKLFFGSGTQLSVL.